This T cell receptor beta chain was identified in a study of T cells after yellow fever vaccination. About the study: Fractions with few cells were prepared using SMART-Seq v4 Ultra Low Input. Study findings and constraints: Subsequent booster samples again held most clones from primary vaccination (less than 98% CD4, 85% to 90% CD8). Shared CD4/CD8 clonotypes were a small share, likely from convergent recombination.

Trimming removed 2 bases at V and 5 bases at J, with 16 bases between. This CDR3 region has 16 residues. UMIs were added to TCR cDNA along with a universal primer site when it was made by 5'RACE template switching. TCRdb re-called the 5' RACE reads through MiXCR, storing one row per CDR3 protein. There are roughly 60,000 distinct CDR3 sequences in the sample; roughly 6.9% occur only once, and roughly 40% lies in the top ten. About this clonotype: The antigen remains undetermined. A much larger clone differs from this one at a single base, so this may be a read error.

This sample comprised CD8+ T cells sorted from PBMCs, obtained on the day of the first yellow fever vaccination. This clonotype was sampled from a man between 18 and 35 years old who received the YFV17D yellow fever vaccine. V usage is TRBV12-3 or TRBV12-4 and J usage is TRBJ2-1; D might be TRBD1 (6 bases). CDR3 DNA: TGTGCCAGCAGTTTATCCCAGGGGTCGGACGACAATGAGCAGTTCTTC. Protein: CASSLSQGSDDNEQFF.